The T cell receptor beta chain described here comes from a study of CD8 T cells in ankylosing spondylitis. Germline V lookup: CDR1 SEHNR, CDR2 FQNEAQ (reference sequence). Unmatched junction bases numbered 3, after V lost 5 bases and J lost 1 base. The CDR3 contains 14 residues. General observations from the study: Among TCR beta sequences, a motif of eight highly homologous variants appeared characteristic of ankylosing spondylitis blood. Within matched ankylosing spondylitis synovial fluid, disease-linked clones were reportedly significantly enriched. Relatively rare in peripheral blood, disease-linked clones were also CD8+.

This clonotype was detected many times. The target antigen is unknown. TCR beta libraries were made by quantitative 5'-RACE with molecular barcodes. TCRdb redid the calling of the 5' RACE reads with MiXCR, one entry per CDR3 protein. This table has fewer than 250,000 distinct CDR3 sequences, 8% to 11% appearing once. The sample comprised blood, either unsorted or a sorted T cell fraction (not recorded which). The sequence came from a male donor with ankylosing spondylitis or in good health (not recorded which). The rearrangement uses TRBV7-9 and TRBJ1-1, with 8 bases fitting TRBD1. CDR3 in amino acids: CASSEDRGNTEAFF. The DNA of the CDR3 is TGTGCCAGCAGCGAAGACAGGGGGAACACTGAAGCTTTCTTT.